This T cell receptor (beta chain) is from a study of chemoradiotherapy in HPV16-positive cancers. Study-level points and caveats: Candidate HPV-specific clones and E7-related TCR motifs grew in tumor during treatment.

Assay used: immunoSEQ multiplex PCR; TCRdb lists only in-frame clones, some missing. The repertoire holds around 29,000 clones, with over 90% as singletons. With respect to this clone: As yet, its antigen is unknown.

CDR3 length equals 12 residues. V gave up 0 bases and J gave up 6 bases, with 6 bases separating them. The germline V gene has CDR1 SGDLS and CDR2 YYNGEE. The chain employs TRBV9 and TRBJ1-2, with D tentatively TRBD1 (5 bases). This material consisted of blood, taken from a patient who underwent chemoradiotherapy. The TCR originated in a human donor with HPV-associated anogenital cancer. CDR3 region: CASSVGRDGYTF. CDR3 sequence (DNA): TGTGCCAGCAGCGTAGGCAGGGATGGCTACACCTTC.